The rows below give T cell receptor beta chains drawn from one sample of a study of shared clonotypes between healthy human individuals. The repertoire was sequenced with immunoSEQ multiplex PCR; TCRdb's copy has only in-frame clones and lacks some. The sample includes around 2,000,000 clones, about 95% seen only once; the top ten take 0.1% to 0.15%. The sequenced sample consisted of naive CD4+ T cells sorted from blood. All receptors come from a man younger than 35 in good health. The conserved cysteine and the conserved F or W are not part of the CDR3 here. A D gene is named only where the DNA matches it firmly.

TRBJ2-7 | NA | 13 | TRBV7-7 | ASSPGLGGSYEQY
TRBJ1-1 | NA | 11 | TRBV5-6 | ASSLGMNTEAF
TRBJ2-3 | TRBD1 | 14 | TRBV11-3 | ASSLAQGGRTDTQY
TRBJ2-5 | NA | 9 | TRBV20-1 | SATLGETQY
TRBJ1-3 | NA | 12 | TRBV5-6 | ASSFGTAGNTIY
TRBJ2-7 | TRBD2 | 11 | TRBV11-2 | ASSSRGGHEQY
TRBJ2-1 | NA | 11 | TRBV19 | ASSRNQYNEQF
TRBJ2-1 | NA | 13 | TRBV7-2 | ASSAYTSSYNEQF
TRBJ2-5 | NA | 13 | TRBV11-2 | ASSSSLGASETQY
TRBJ2-7 | NA | 12 | TRBV5-1 | ASSAPGQSYEQY
TRBJ2-7 | TRBD1 | 12 | TRBV7-2 | ASSLDRGAYEQY
TRBJ1-2 | NA | 11 | TRBV10-1 | ASSEARGYGYT
TRBJ2-1 | TRBD2 | 13 | TRBV9 | ASSAGLDSYNEQF
TRBJ2-7 | NA | 13 | TRBV19 | ASSKAALPSYEQY
TRBJ2-7 | TRBD2 | 12 | TRBV25-1 | ASRGLAGSYEQY
TRBJ1-4 | NA | 13 | TRBV30 | AWSVLRQLNEKLF
TRBJ1-5 | NA | 13 | TRBV10-2 | ASSENGQAGQPQH
TRBJ2-7 | TRBD2 | 11 | TRBV10-3 | AINGLAGNEQY
TRBJ1-5 | NA | 12 | TRBV9 | ASSSSGINQPQH
TRBJ2-1 | NA | 13 | TRBV5-1 | ASSLERVSYNEQF
TRBJ2-7 | NA | 11 | TRBV7-6 | ASSLGVGVEQY
TRBJ1-2 | TRBD1 | 11 | TRBV6-1 | ASDRGRNYGYT
TRBJ1-2 | TRBD1 | 15 | TRBV7-2 | ASSPGTGGGGGYGYT
TRBJ2-2 | NA | 14 | TRBV5-4 | ASSPPGNPNTGELF
TRBJ2-7 | NA | 12 | TRBV5-1 | ASRNEGGPYEQY